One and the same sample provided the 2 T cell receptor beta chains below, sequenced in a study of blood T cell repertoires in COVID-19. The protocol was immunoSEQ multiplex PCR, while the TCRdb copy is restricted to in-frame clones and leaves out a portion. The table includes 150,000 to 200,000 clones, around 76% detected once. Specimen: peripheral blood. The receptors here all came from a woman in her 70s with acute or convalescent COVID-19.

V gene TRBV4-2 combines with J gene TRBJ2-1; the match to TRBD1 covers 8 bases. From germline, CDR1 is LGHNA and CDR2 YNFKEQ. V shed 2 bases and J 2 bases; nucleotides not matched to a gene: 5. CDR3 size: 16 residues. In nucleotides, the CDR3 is TGTGCCAGCAGCCAACCGAGCAGGGGGCCCTACAATGAGCAGTTCTTC. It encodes CASSQPSRGPYNEQFF.

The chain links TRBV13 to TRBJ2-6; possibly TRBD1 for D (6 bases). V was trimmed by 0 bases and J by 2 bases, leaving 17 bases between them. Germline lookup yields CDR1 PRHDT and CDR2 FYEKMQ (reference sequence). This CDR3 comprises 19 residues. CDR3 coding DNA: TGTGCCAGCAGCTTAGGATACCCGACAGGCCATCCTGGGGCCAACGTCCTGACTTTC. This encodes CASSLGYPTGHPGANVLTF.